The clone carrying this T cell receptor (beta chain) was recorded at least ten times. The assay was immunoSEQ multiplex PCR, and TCRdb's table has in-frame clones only and misses some. The sample includes about 190,000 clones, about four fifths of them seen just once. The study drew participants aged roughly 18 to 95 years from some 23 US areas. Cohort placement rested on clinical history that participants reported themselves. Exposed enrollees encountered a COVID-19 case at some point within 2 weeks before study entry. This record comes from a study of blood T cell repertoires in COVID-19. Across the whole study: T cells, B-cell-depleted T cells, or PBMCs provided the cDNA or gDNA that served as material.

The V and J ends lost 0 bases and 1 base respectively, with 7 bases between them. Per germline, CDR1 SGHDT and CDR2 YYEEEE. This CDR3 spans 14 amino acids. This sequence originates from a woman aged 25-40 years who had been exposed to COVID-19. The sample comprised PBMCs or T cells enriched from blood (not recorded which). The rearrangement uses TRBV5-6 and TRBJ1-1; D is uncertain. The CDR3 bases are TGTGCCAGCAGCTTGGGGCACAAGAACACTGAAGCTTTCTTT. Its translation is CASSLGHKNTEAFF.